Only a few counts were recorded for the clone carrying this T cell receptor (beta chain). What it binds is not known. Included in the TCR beta cDNA libraries were unique molecular identifiers. T cells numbering roughly 0.9 to 10 million yielded cDNA molecules that totaled some 500,000. TCRdb passed the PCR reads through MiXCR, listing each CDR3 protein once. The data show approximately 730,000 distinct CDR3 sequences, with 30% seen just once and around 0.55% held by the top ten. The sample comes from a study of post-analysis software for immune sequencing data. Across the study: Relapsing-remitting, secondary progressive and progressive-relapsing courses of multiple sclerosis were included.

Findings of the study overall: In patients, four to six TRBV segments were more frequent than in controls, with TRBV5-6, TRBV5-1 and TRBV20-1 among them. Normalized Chao1 diversity was significantly lower in multiple sclerosis patients than in controls. Samples prepared in the same batch strongly co-clustered by F measure.

Germline CDR1 reads LGHNA; CDR2 reads YSLEER. The V and J ends lost 8 bases and 4 bases, in that order; junction bases with no gene match: 9. The CDR3 covers 17 residues. The chain couples TRBV4-3 to TRBJ2-2; TRBD2 agrees at 14 bases. The clonotype was recovered from a girl aged 5 to 17 with multiple sclerosis. Sequenced material: blood. Written as DNA, the CDR3 is TGCGCCAGCCACCGACTAGCGGGAGGGGTTAGCACCGGGGAGCTGTTTTTT. It translates to CASHRLAGGVSTGELFF.